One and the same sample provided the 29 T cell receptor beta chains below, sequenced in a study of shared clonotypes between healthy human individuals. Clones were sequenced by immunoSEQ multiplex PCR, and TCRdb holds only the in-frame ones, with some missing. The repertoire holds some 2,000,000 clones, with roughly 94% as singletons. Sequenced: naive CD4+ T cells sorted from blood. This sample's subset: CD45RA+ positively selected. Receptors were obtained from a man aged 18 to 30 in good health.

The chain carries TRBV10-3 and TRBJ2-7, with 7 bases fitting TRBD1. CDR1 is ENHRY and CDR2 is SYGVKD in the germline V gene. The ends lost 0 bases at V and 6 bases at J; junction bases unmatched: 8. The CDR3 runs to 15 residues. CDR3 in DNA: TGTGCCATCAGTGAGTCAGGACAGGCCCCCGCCGAGCAGTACTTC. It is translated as CAISESGQAPAEQYF.

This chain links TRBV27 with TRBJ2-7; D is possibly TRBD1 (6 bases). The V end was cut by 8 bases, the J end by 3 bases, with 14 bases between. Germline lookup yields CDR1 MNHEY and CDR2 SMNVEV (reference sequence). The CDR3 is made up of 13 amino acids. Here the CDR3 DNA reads TGTGCCAGCCAGGTTAAGGACAGCTACGAGCAGTACTTC. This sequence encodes CASQVKDSYEQYF.

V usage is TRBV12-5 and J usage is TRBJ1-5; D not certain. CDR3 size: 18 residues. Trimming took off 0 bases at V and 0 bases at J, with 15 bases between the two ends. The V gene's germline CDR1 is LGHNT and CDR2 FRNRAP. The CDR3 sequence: CASGLVQIATVSNQPQHF. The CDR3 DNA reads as TGTGCTAGTGGTTTGGTACAAATTGCGACGGTTAGCAATCAGCCCCAGCATTTT.

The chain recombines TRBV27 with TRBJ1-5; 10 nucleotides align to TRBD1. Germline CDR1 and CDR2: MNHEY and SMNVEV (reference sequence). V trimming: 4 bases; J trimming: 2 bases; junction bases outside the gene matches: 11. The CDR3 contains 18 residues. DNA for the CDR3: TGTGCCAGCAGTTCCTTGAACGATGGACAGGGGGGCAATCAGCCCCAGCATTTT. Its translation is CASSSLNDGQGGNQPQHF.

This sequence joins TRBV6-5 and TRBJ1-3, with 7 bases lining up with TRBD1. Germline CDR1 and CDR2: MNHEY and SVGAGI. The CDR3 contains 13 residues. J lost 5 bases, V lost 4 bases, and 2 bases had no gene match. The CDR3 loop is CASSSQGRNTIYF. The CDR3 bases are TGTGCCAGCAGTTCACAGGGGCGAAACACCATATATTTT.

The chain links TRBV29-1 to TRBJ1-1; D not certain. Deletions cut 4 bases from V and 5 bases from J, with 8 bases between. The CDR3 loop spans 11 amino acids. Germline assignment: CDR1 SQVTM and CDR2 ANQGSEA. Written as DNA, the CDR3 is TGCAGCGTTGTTTTTAGGACTGAAGCTTTCTTT. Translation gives CSVVFRTEAFF.

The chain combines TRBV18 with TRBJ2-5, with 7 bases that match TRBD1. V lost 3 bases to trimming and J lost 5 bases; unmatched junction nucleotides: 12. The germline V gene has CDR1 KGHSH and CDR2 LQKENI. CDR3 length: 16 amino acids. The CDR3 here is CASSPYGTASRETQYF. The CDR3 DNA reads TGTGCCAGCTCACCGTATGGGACAGCTTCTAGGGAGACCCAGTACTTC.

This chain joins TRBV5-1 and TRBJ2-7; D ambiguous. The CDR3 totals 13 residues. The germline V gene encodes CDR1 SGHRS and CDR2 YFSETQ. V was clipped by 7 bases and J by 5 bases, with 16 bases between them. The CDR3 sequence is CASRTVGFNEQYF. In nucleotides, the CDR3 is TGCGCCAGCCGGACGGTGGGTTTCAACGAGCAGTACTTC.

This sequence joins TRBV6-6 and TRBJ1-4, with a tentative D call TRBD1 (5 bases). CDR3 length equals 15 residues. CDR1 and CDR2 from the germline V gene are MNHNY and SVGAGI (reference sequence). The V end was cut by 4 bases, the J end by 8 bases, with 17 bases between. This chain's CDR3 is CASSWRTPHTEKLFF. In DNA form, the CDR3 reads TGTGCCAGCAGTTGGAGGACACCGCACACCGAAAAACTGTTTTTT.

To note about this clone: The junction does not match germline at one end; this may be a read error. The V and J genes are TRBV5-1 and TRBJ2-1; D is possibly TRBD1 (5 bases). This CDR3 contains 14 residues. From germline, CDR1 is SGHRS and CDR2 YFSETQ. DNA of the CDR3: TGCGCCAGCCGCTTGGCAGGGAATACCAATGAGCAGTTCTTC. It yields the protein CASRLAGNTNEQFF. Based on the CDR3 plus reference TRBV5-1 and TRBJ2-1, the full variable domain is KAGVTQTPRYLIKTRGQQVTLSCSPISGHRSVSWYQQTPGQGLQFLFEYFSETQRNKGNFPGRFSGRQFSNSRSEMNVSTLELGDSALYLCASRLAGNTNEQFFGPGTRLTVL.

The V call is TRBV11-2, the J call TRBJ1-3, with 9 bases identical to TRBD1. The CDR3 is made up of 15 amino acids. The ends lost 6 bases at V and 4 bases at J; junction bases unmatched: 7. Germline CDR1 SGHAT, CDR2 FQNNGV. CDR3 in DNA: TGTGCCAGCAGTCCTGGACAGGGGTCCGGAAACACCATATATTTT. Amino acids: CASSPGQGSGNTIYF.

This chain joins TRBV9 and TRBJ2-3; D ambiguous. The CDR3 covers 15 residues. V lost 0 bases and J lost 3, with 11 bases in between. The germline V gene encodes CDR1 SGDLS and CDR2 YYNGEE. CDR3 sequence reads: CASSVELLSTDTQYF. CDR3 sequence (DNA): TGTGCCAGCAGCGTAGAACTCCTGTCGACAGATACGCAGTATTTT.

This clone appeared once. CDR3: CASQTSGTGRRQYF. CDR3 sequence (DNA): TGTGCCAGCCAAACCTCGGGGACAGGGCGGAGGCAGTACTTC. This chain uses TRBV27 with TRBJ2-7, with 9 positions matching TRBD1. CDR3 length: 14 amino acids. Germline V gene data show CDR1 as MNHEY and CDR2 as SMNVEV (reference sequence). J was trimmed by 9 bases and V by 8 bases; bases with no gene match: 14.

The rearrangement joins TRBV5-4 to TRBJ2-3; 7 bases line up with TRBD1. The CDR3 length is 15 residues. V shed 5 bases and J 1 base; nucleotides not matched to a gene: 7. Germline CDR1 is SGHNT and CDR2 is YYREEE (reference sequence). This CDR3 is CASSPGTVGTDTQYF. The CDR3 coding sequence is TGTGCCAGCAGTCCCGGGACAGTAGGCACAGATACGCAGTATTTT.

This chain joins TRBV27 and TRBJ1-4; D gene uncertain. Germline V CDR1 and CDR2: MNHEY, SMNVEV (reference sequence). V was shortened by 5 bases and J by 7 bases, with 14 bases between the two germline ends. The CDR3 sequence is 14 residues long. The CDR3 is CASSNGPPPEKLFF. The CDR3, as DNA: TGTGCCAGCAGTAACGGACCCCCCCCTGAAAAACTGTTTTTT.

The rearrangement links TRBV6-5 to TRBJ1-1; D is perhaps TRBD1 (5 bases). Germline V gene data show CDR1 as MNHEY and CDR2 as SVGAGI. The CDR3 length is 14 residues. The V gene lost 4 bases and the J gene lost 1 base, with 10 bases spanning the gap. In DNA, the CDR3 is TGTGCCAGCAGTTTAAGGGACCAGAACACTGAAGCTTTCTTT. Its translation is CASSLRDQNTEAFF.

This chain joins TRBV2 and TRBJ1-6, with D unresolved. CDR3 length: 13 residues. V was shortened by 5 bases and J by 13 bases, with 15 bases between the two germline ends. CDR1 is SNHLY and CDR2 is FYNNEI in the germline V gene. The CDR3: CASSRSATSPLHF. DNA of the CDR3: TGTGCCAGCAGTAGGTCAGCCACGTCCCCCCTCCACTTT.

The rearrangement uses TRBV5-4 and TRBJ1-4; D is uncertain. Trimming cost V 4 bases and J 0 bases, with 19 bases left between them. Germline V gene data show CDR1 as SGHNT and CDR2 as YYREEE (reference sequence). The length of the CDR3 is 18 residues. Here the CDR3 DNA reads TGTGCCAGCAGCCGAGACGCCGCCACTCTTACAACTAATGAAAAACTGTTTTTT. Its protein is CASSRDAATLTTNEKLFF.

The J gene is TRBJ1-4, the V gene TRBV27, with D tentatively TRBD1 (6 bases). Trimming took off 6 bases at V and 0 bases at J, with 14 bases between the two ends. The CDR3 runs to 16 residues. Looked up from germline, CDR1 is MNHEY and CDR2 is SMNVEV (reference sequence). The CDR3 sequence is CASSFLRTATNEKLFF. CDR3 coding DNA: TGTGCCAGCAGCTTTCTTAGGACAGCAACTAATGAAAAACTGTTTTTT.

CDR3 in DNA: TGTGCCAGTAGTTGGACTGCTACAGATACGCAGTATTTT. It yields the protein CASSWTATDTQYF. The J gene is TRBJ2-3, the V gene TRBV19; the D gene is possibly TRBD2 (5 bases). Trimming took 5 bases from V and 3 from J, leaving 9 bases between them. The CDR3 covers 13 residues. Germline V lookup: CDR1 LNHDA, CDR2 SQIVND (reference sequence). The entire variable domain, with the rest obtained from reference TRBV19 and TRBJ2-3, is as follows: DGGITQSPKYLFRKEGQNVTLSCEQNLNHDAMYWYRQDPGQGLRLIYYSQIVNDFQKGDIAEGYSVSREKKESFPLTVTSAQKNPTAFYLCASSWTATDTQYFGPGTRLTVL.

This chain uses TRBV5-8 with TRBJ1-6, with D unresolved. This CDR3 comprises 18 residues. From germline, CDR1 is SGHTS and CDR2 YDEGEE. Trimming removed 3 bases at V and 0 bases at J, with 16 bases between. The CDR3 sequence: CASSSPSAASSYNSPLHF. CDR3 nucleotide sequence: TGTGCCAGCAGCTCACCCTCGGCCGCCAGCTCCTATAATTCACCCCTCCACTTT.

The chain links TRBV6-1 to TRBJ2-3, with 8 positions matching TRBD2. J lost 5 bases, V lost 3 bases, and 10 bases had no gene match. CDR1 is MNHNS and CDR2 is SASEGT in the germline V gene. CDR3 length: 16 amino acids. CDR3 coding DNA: TGTGCCAGCAGTGAGGTAGCGGGGACGGACGGAGATACGCAGTATTTT. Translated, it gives CASSEVAGTDGDTQYF.

For the CDR3, the DNA is TGTGCTAGTGGTACGGCTAATTCACCCCTCCACTTT. It specifies CASGTANSPLHF. The chain employs TRBV12-5 and TRBJ1-6; D is unresolved. The CDR3 spans 12 residues. The V gene's germline CDR1 is LGHNT and CDR2 FRNRAP. Trimming shortened V by 5 bases and J by 6 bases, and 5 bases separated the two germline ends.

CDR3 residues: CASSLGDSRGYTF. In DNA form, the CDR3 reads TGTGCCAGCAGTTTGGGGGACAGCAGGGGCTACACCTTC. V usage is TRBV28 and J usage is TRBJ1-2; TRBD1 aligns across 7 bases. The germline V gene encodes CDR1 MDHEN and CDR2 SYDVKM. The ends lost 3 bases at V and 8 bases at J; junction bases unmatched: 6. The CDR3 has 13 amino acids.

The CDR3 is CARRTSGGQNTGELFF. The CDR3 DNA follows: TGTGCCAGGAGGACTAGCGGGGGCCAGAACACCGGGGAGCTGTTTTTT. The genes are TRBV2 and TRBJ2-2; 13 bases map to TRBD2. The junction had 5 bases not matched to a gene; V was cut back by 9 bases and J by 1 base. The CDR3 covers 16 residues. Germline V CDR1 and CDR2: SNHLY, FYNNEI.

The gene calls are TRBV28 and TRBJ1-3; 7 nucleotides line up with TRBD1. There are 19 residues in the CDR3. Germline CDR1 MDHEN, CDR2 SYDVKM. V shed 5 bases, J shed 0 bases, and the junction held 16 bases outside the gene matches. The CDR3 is CASSIALVPGQSSGNTIYF. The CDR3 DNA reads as TGTGCCAGCAGTATAGCCTTGGTCCCGGGACAGAGCTCTGGAAACACCATATATTTT.

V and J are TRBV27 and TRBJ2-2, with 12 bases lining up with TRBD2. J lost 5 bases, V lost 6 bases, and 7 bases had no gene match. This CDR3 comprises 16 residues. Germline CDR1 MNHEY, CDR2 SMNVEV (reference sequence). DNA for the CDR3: TGTGCCAGCAGAAGGACTAGCGGGATCTTGACCGGGGAGCTGTTTTTT. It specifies CASRRTSGILTGELFF.

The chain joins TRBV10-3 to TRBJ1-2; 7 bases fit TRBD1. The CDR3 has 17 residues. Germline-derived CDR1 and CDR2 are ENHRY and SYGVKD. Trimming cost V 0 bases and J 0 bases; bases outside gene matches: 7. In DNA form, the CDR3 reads TGTGCCATCAGTGAGTCGCGACAGGGTATCTCTAACTATGGCTACACCTTC. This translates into CAISESRQGISNYGYTF.

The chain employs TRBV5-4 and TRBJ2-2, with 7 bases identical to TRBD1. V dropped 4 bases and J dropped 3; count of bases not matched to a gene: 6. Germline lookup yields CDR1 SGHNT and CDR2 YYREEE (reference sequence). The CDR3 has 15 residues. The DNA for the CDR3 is TGTGCCAGCAGCCCTGGACAGGCGGACACCGGGGAGCTGTTTTTT. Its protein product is CASSPGQADTGELFF.